This T cell receptor beta chain was sequenced for a study of CD4 T cells in relation to SARS-CoV-2 and coronaviruses. Concerning this clone: The antigen is unknown.

CD4+ T cells from unexposed donors were obtained before the COVID-19 pandemic (2011-2018). After roughly ten days of culture, CD4+ T cells were isolated. Cells permitting, SARS-CoV-2 S/N and four cold-coronavirus spikes were tested on unexposed-donor CD4+ T cells. Study-wide findings and caveats: In 55% to 75% of donors, memory CD4+ clonotypes crossrecognized SARS-CoV-2 and at least one common cold coronavirus spike.

TCRdb keeps only in-frame clones here, not all; method: immunoSEQ multiplex PCR. This table holds approximately 20,000 clones, around four fifths found once. Input material: CD4+ T cells from PBMCs, cultured in vitro. This receptor was obtained from a human donor in good health.

In DNA form, the CDR3 reads TGTGCCAGCAGTTTAGATTCATCTCCCCAGGGGGAGACCCAGTACTTC. Protein product: CASSLDSSPQGETQYF. This chain connects TRBV28 to TRBJ2-5; maybe TRBD1 (6 bases). There are 16 residues in the CDR3. Germline CDR1 is MDHEN and CDR2 is SYDVKM. Trimming stripped 2 bases from V and 5 bases from J, with 18 bases between.